The 28 T cell receptor beta chains below were found in one sample sequenced in a study of blood T cell repertoires in COVID-19. Profiled with immunoSEQ multiplex PCR; TCRdb holds only in-frame clones, not every one. The data contain approximately 110,000 clones, less than 85% of them singletons. Sequenced sample: peripheral blood. These receptors all come from a human donor with acute or convalescent COVID-19. The donor label of this sample is uncertain.

The chain has TRBV7-6 and TRBJ2-5; 10 bases match TRBD1. Germline V CDR1 and CDR2: SGHVS, FNYEAQ. J was trimmed by 5 bases and V by 5 bases; bases with no gene match: 8. This CDR3 has 15 residues. DNA of the CDR3: TGTGCCAGCAGCGTATCGACAGGGGGCTTCGAGACCCAGTACTTC. Encoded protein: CASSVSTGGFETQYF. Full variable domain (rest looked up from reference TRBV7-6 and TRBJ2-5): GAGVSQSPRYKVTKRGQDVALRCDPISGHVSLYWYRQALGQGPEFLTYFNYEAQQDKSGLPNDRFSAERPEGSISTLTIQRTEQRDSAMYRCASSVSTGGFETQYFGPGTRLLVL.

The gene calls are TRBV5-5 and TRBJ2-7; D may be TRBD1 (6 bases). CDR1 is SGHKS and CDR2 is YYEKEE in the germline V gene (reference sequence). This CDR3 has 19 residues. Trimming stripped 4 bases from V and 0 bases from J, with 26 bases between. CDR3 nucleotide sequence: TGTGCCAGCAGCGGACCATTCAAGGAAGGGGGTGTGAGCTCCTACGAGCAGTACTTC. Translation gives CASSGPFKEGGVSSYEQYF.

The gene calls are TRBV28 and TRBJ2-7; TRBD2 agrees at 9 bases. From germline, CDR1 is MDHEN and CDR2 SYDVKM. V lost 6 bases and J lost 2; bases outside the gene matches: 5. This CDR3 contains 14 residues. CDR3 sequence reads: CASRASGAAYEQYF. In DNA form, the CDR3 reads TGTGCCAGCAGAGCTAGCGGGGCTGCCTACGAGCAGTACTTC.

The genes are TRBV2 and TRBJ2-7, with 7 bases identical to TRBD1. The CDR3 contains 12 residues. Germline V gives CDR1 SNHLY, CDR2 FYNNEI. V lost 8 bases and J lost 2; bases outside the gene matches: 3. The CDR3 region is CASGTGAYEQYF. The DNA for the CDR3 is TGTGCCAGCGGAACAGGGGCCTACGAGCAGTACTTC.

As DNA, the CDR3 is TGTGCCAGCAGCTTCTGGAGCTCTGGAAACACCATATATTTT. Translating it yields CASSFWSSGNTIYF. The chain employs TRBV7-2 and TRBJ1-3; D is unresolved. Trimming left V 3 bases short and J 0 bases short, with 6 bases between. CDR3 length equals 14 residues. The V gene's germline CDR1 is SGHTA and CDR2 FQGNSA.

The chain combines TRBV5-5 with TRBJ1-1; D is uncertain. V gave up 5 bases and J gave up 1 base, with 12 bases separating them. Germline assignment: CDR1 SGHKS and CDR2 YYEKEE (reference sequence). The CDR3 has 14 residues. CDR3 sequence: CASSSETANTEAFF. The CDR3 DNA reads TGTGCCAGCAGTTCCGAAACAGCGAACACTGAAGCTTTCTTT. Combining the CDR3 with reference TRBV5-5 and TRBJ1-1 gives the whole variable domain DAGVTQSPTHLIKTRGQQVTLRCSPISGHKSVSWYQQVLGQGPQFIFQYYEKEERGRGNFPDRFSARQFPNYSSELNVNALLLGDSALYLCASSSETANTEAFFGQGTRLTVV.

This clone appeared a single time. The J gene is TRBJ2-5, the V gene TRBV3-1 (or the pseudogene TRBV3-2); D not certain. Germline V gives CDR1 LGHDT, CDR2 YNNKEL (reference sequence). The germline V and J ends were trimmed by 1 base and 0 bases, with 9 bases remaining between them. CDR3 length equals 15 residues. DNA for the CDR3: TGTGCCAGCAGCCAAGGGCTGATTCACCAAGAGACCCAGTACTTC. Residues: CASSQGLIHQETQYF.

The table lists this clone with a count of one. The rearrangement joins TRBV11-3 to TRBJ2-7; tentative D call: TRBD2 (5 bases). V was clipped by 1 base and J by 7 bases, with 8 bases between them. The CDR3 covers 12 residues. The V gene's germline CDR1 is SGHNT and CDR2 YENEEA. For the CDR3, the DNA is TGTGCCAGCAGCTTAGGAGGGATGGAGCAGTACTTC. Translation: CASSLGGMEQYF.

This sequence joins TRBV6-1 and TRBJ1-1; no definite D call. CDR3 length equals 12 residues. V lost 2 bases to trimming and J lost 10 bases, with 11 bases between them. CDR1 and CDR2 from the germline V gene are MNHNS and SASEGT. CDR3 DNA sequence: TGTGCCAGCAGTGAAACTATGGAGAGAGCTTTCTTT. Amino acid sequence: CASSETMERAFF.

The genes are TRBV2 and TRBJ1-5; maybe TRBD1 (5 bases). The germline V gene encodes CDR1 SNHLY and CDR2 FYNNEI. V gave up 2 bases and J gave up 4 bases, with 12 bases separating them. This CDR3 is built from 15 residues. CDR3 nucleotides: TGTGCCAGCAGTGAAAGGGGCGGGATAAATCAGCCCCAGCATTTT. Amino acid sequence: CASSERGGINQPQHF.

CDR3 bases: TGTGCCAGCAGTCGCCTGGACAGGCTGGACAATGAGCAGTTCTTC. Translation gives CASSRLDRLDNEQFF. The rearrangement joins TRBV27 to TRBJ2-1, with TRBD1 identical over 7 bases. V lost 5 bases, J lost 5 bases, and 9 bases stayed unmatched. The CDR3 extends over 15 amino acids. CDR1 and CDR2 from the germline V gene are MNHEY and SMNVEV (reference sequence).

This clone was picked up a small number of times. The rearrangement joins TRBV7-2 to TRBJ1-1, with D possibly matching TRBD1 (6 bases). CDR1 is SGHTA, CDR2 FQGNSA, per germline. V lost 1 base to trimming and J lost 0 bases, with 9 bases between them. CDR3 size: 15 residues. CDR3 DNA sequence: TGTGCCAGCAGCTTAGTTGGGGGCTTGAACACTGAAGCTTTCTTT. It yields the protein CASSLVGGLNTEAFF.

The chain couples TRBV5-1 to TRBJ2-3; 9 bases match TRBD2. CDR3 length equals 16 residues. CDR1 is SGHRS, CDR2 YFSETQ, per germline. Trimming took 5 bases from V and 6 from J; bases not matched to a gene: 13. CDR3 coding DNA: TGCGCCAGCAGAGTTGGACTAGCGCCCCTCGGGGATACGCAGTATTTT. This codes for CASRVGLAPLGDTQYF.

The CDR3 DNA follows: TGTGCCAGCAGTGAACGGGGAGAGACCCAGTACTTC. Protein product: CASSERGETQYF. The chain recombines TRBV2 with TRBJ2-5, with D possibly matching TRBD2 (5 bases). V lost 2 bases to trimming and J lost 4 bases, with 5 bases between them. CDR3 length: 12 residues. Germline assignment: CDR1 SNHLY and CDR2 FYNNEI.

This chain links TRBV5-1 with TRBJ2-1; 14 positions agree with TRBD2. Per the germline V gene, CDR1 is SGHRS and CDR2 is YFSETQ. With V trimmed by 4 bases and J by 5 bases, 8 bases remained unmatched. The CDR3 sequence is 17 residues long. The CDR3 protein is CASSRTSGGSVDNEQFF. In nucleotides, the CDR3 is TGCGCCAGCAGCAGGACTAGCGGGGGGTCCGTAGACAATGAGCAGTTCTTC.

The V and J genes are TRBV6-1 and TRBJ2-5, with D perhaps TRBD2 (6 bases). The length of the CDR3 is 14 residues. CDR1 MNHNS and CDR2 SASEGT come from the germline V gene. Trimming stripped 1 base from V and 5 bases from J, with 11 bases between. The CDR3 DNA is TGTGCCAGCAGTGAAGGGGGGGATGTGGAGACCCAGTACTTC. Protein sequence: CASSEGGDVETQYF.

This clone was seen a handful of times. The chain recombines TRBV2 with TRBJ1-6, with a tentative D call TRBD1 (5 bases). Germline CDR1 SNHLY, CDR2 FYNNEI. V lost 1 base, J lost 1 base, and 8 bases lay in between. There are 16 residues in the CDR3. The CDR3 coding sequence is TGTGCCAGCAGTGAAGAGGGGAGGTCCTATAATTCACCCCTCCACTTT. Residues: CASSEEGRSYNSPLHF.

CDR3 loop: CASSSGGGPTKNIQYF. In DNA, the CDR3 is TGTGCCAGCAGCTCGGGGGGGGGACCAACCAAAAACATTCAGTACTTC. The J gene is TRBJ2-4, the V gene TRBV5-4; 8 nucleotides line up with TRBD2. This CDR3 is built from 16 residues. The V segment lost 3 bases and the J segment 2 bases; nucleotides outside the gene matches: 7. Germline V CDR1 and CDR2: SGHNT, YYREEE (reference sequence).

The rearrangement joins TRBV5-8 to TRBJ1-1; 11 bases agree with TRBD1. J lost 5 bases, V lost 3 bases, and 3 bases had no gene match. Germline V lookup: CDR1 SGHTS, CDR2 YDEGEE. This CDR3 contains 14 residues. This chain's CDR3 is CASSYRDRGTEAFF. The CDR3 nucleotides read TGTGCCAGCAGCTATCGGGACAGGGGGACTGAAGCTTTCTTT.

The chain has TRBV2 and TRBJ1-2; the D gene is possibly TRBD1 (6 bases). Germline V lookup: CDR1 SNHLY, CDR2 FYNNEI. Trimming stripped 5 bases from V and 4 bases from J, with 11 bases between. The CDR3 has 13 residues. The CDR3 reads CASSSQGSYGYTF. The DNA for the CDR3 is TGTGCCAGCAGTTCACAGGGCAGCTATGGCTACACCTTC.

This clone has just one count. The chain has TRBV25-1 and TRBJ1-3, with D tentatively TRBD1 (6 bases). Trimming pared 6 bases from V and 8 bases from J, leaving 17 bases between. This CDR3 is 14 amino acids long. Germline assignment: CDR1 MGHDK and CDR2 SYGVNS. CDR3 DNA sequence: TGTGCCAGCAGACAGCAGGGGCGGCTTGACACCATATATTTT. This encodes CASRQQGRLDTIYF.

The chain recombines TRBV9 with TRBJ1-4; 9 bases line up with TRBD1. Trimming removed 2 bases from V and 4 bases from J; junction bases left unmatched: 6. Germline V gene data show CDR1 as SGDLS and CDR2 as YYNGEE. The CDR3 contains 16 residues. The CDR3 loop reads CASSVDRDRVNEKLFF. CDR3 nucleotides: TGTGCCAGCAGCGTCGACCGGGACAGGGTTAATGAAAAACTGTTTTTT.

V usage is TRBV19 and J usage is TRBJ1-4, with D possibly matching TRBD1 (5 bases). Trimming took 6 bases from V and 2 from J, leaving 13 bases between them. The germline gives CDR1 LNHDA, CDR2 SQIVND (reference sequence). The CDR3 extends over 15 amino acids. This CDR3 is CASRLGTTTNEKLFF. The CDR3 DNA is TGTGCCAGTAGGCTGGGGACTACGACTAATGAAAAACTGTTTTTT. Full variable domain (rest looked up from reference TRBV19 and TRBJ1-4): DGGITQSPKYLFRKEGQNVTLSCEQNLNHDAMYWYRQDPGQGLRLIYYSQIVNDFQKGDIAEGYSVSREKKESFPLTVTSAQKNPTAFYLCASRLGTTTNEKLFFGSGTQLSVL.

The chain employs TRBV7-9 and TRBJ2-2; 13 bases fit TRBD2. Trimming at V came to 2 bases and at J to 1 base, leaving 4 bases not matched to a gene. There are 18 residues in the CDR3. Germline V lookup: CDR1 SEHNR, CDR2 FQNEAQ (reference sequence). The CDR3 protein is CASSLKGLAGLNTGELFF. CDR3 DNA: TGTGCCAGCAGCTTAAAGGGACTAGCGGGACTGAACACCGGGGAGCTGTTTTTT.

This clone was recorded a few times. The chain has TRBV6-2 or TRBV6-3 and TRBJ2-7; 7 bases line up with TRBD2. V trimming: 1 base; J trimming: 7 bases; junction bases outside the gene matches: 10. The V gene's germline CDR1 is MNHEY and CDR2 SVGEGT. The CDR3 is 15 amino acids. The chain's CDR3 is CASSYWSLGAGEQYF. For the CDR3, the DNA is TGTGCCAGCAGTTACTGGTCTCTGGGAGCGGGAGAGCAGTACTTC.

The chain carries TRBV28 and TRBJ2-7, with 7 nucleotides matching TRBD2. The CDR3 is 15 amino acids. Trimming cost V 1 base and J 4 bases; bases outside gene matches: 7. CDR1 is MDHEN and CDR2 is SYDVKM in the germline V gene. CDR3 amino acids: CASSLSGQRGYEQYF. CDR3 DNA sequence: TGTGCCAGCAGTTTATCAGGCCAGCGGGGTTACGAGCAGTACTTC.

The J gene is TRBJ2-1, the V gene TRBV6-5; 9 bases line up with TRBD2. The junction had 1 base not matched to a gene; V was cut back by 2 bases and J by 2 bases. Germline CDR1 reads MNHEY; CDR2 reads SVGAGI. The CDR3 runs to 15 residues. CDR3 nucleotides: TGTGCCAGCAGTTACCGGACTAGCGCCTACAATGAGCAGTTCTTC. Protein: CASSYRTSAYNEQFF.

The chain combines TRBV4-2 with TRBJ2-7; 11 positions agree with TRBD2. This CDR3 region has 16 residues. The germline gives CDR1 LGHNA, CDR2 YNFKEQ. The ends lost 4 bases at V and 2 bases at J; junction bases unmatched: 7. The chain's CDR3 is CASSRSTSGGPYEQYF. The CDR3 nucleotides are TGTGCCAGCAGCCGTAGTACTAGCGGGGGCCCCTACGAGCAGTACTTC.